This TCR beta chain was recorded in a study of T-cell reconstitution after alpha-beta-depleted transplantation in children. The TCRbeta library incorporated unique molecular identifiers. TCRdb ran MiXCR on the PCR reads and lists one entry per CDR3 protein. The sample contains about 640,000 distinct CDR3 sequences, roughly 17% of which appear only once. There are many counts of this clonotype. V dropped 6 bases and J dropped 0 bases, with 13 bases sitting between them. Germline assignment: CDR1 DFQATT and CDR2 SNEGSKA (reference sequence). This CDR3 comprises 14 residues. The receptor was isolated from a human donor who donated a stem cell graft to a child with acute myeloid leukemia. The specimen was PBMCs from the stem cell graft donor, collected from the stem cell graft. J is TRBJ2-3 and V is TRBV20-1; D ambiguous. CDR3 coding DNA: TGCAGTGCCTTCGAGCAGGCCAGCACAGATACGCAGTATTTT. Amino acids: CSAFEQASTDTQYF.